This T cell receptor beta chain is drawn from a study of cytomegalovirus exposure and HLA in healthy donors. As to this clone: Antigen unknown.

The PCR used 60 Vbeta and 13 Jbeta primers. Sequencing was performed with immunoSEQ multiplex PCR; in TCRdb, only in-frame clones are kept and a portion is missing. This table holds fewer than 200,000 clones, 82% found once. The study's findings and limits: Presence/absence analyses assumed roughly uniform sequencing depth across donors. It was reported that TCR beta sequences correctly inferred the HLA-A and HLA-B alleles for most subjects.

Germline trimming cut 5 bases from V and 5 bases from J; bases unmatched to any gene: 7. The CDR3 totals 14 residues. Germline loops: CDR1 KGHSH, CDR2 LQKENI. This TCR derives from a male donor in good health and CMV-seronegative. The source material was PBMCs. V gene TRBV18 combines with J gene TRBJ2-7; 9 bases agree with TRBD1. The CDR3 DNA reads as TGTGCCAGCTCAGTCAGGGACAGGGACCACGAGCAGTACTTC. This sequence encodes CASSVRDRDHEQYF. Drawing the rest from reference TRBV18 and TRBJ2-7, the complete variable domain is NAGVMQNPRHLVRRRGQEARLRCSPMKGHSHVYWYRQLPEEGLKFMVYLQKENIIDESGMPKERFSAEFPKEGPSILRIQQVVRGDSAAYFCASSVRDRDHEQYFGPGTRLTVT.